The source of this T cell receptor beta chain is a study of blood T cell repertoires in COVID-19. Original methodology: Amplified reference gene primers provided the basis for estimating nucleated cell counts. Clones were sequenced by immunoSEQ multiplex PCR, and TCRdb holds only the in-frame ones, with some missing. The V and J calls and clone size were taken over from that table, and D and trimming were inferred from the DNA. The table records 80,000 to 100,000 clones, more than 60% of them present only once. Sequencing used peripheral blood. This TCR came from a man in his 70s with acute or convalescent COVID-19.

DNA for the CDR3: TGTGCCAGCAGCCTACCCCTTACTAGCGGGAGTCGACCCCTCAGCACAGATACGCAGTATTTT. Translation: CASSLPLTSGSRPLSTDTQYF. The chain carries TRBV28 and TRBJ2-3; 11 nucleotides align to TRBD2. In germline, CDR1 is MDHEN, CDR2 SYDVKM. V was pared by 6 bases and J by 0 bases, with 20 bases of the junction left unmatched. The CDR3 runs 21 residues.